This T cell receptor beta chain is drawn from a study of regulatory T cells in long-lasting Graves disease. In this sample, this clonotype turned up many times. What it binds is not known. The ends lost 4 bases at V and 3 bases at J; junction bases unmatched: 8. The germline V gene has CDR1 SGHKS and CDR2 YYEKEE (reference sequence). The CDR3 contains 15 residues. Findings and caveats of the study: New patients shared approximately 970 public clonotypes, and persistent patients shared more, with about 2,500.

Described time point: newly diagnosed GD, antithyroid drugs for less than 3 months. There was RNA extracted from PBMCs, and the TCR library was made from it. Construction of TCR beta libraries relied on iRepertoire HTBI primers and on Arm-PCR targeting CDR3 regions. TCRdb re-called the multiplex PCR reads with MiXCR, one entry per CDR3 protein. The sample has more than 300,000 distinct CDR3 sequences, about 16% seen once. The sample also formed part of further work on T cells in Graves' hyperthyroidism and ophthalmopathy. This second study says: Patients aged 18 to 65 had newly diagnosed hyperthyroidism of under 2 months' duration.

Sequencing used peripheral blood mononuclear cells (PBMCs), obtained at new diagnosis, from a patient treated with antithyroid drugs. The chain carries TRBV5-5 and TRBJ1-1; TRBD1 matches at 8 bases. The sequence derives from a woman between 18 and 30 years old with Graves disease. This CDR3 reads CASSRRTGSDTEAFF. CDR3 sequence (DNA): TGTGCCAGCAGCCGACGGACAGGGTCTGACACTGAAGCTTTCTTT.